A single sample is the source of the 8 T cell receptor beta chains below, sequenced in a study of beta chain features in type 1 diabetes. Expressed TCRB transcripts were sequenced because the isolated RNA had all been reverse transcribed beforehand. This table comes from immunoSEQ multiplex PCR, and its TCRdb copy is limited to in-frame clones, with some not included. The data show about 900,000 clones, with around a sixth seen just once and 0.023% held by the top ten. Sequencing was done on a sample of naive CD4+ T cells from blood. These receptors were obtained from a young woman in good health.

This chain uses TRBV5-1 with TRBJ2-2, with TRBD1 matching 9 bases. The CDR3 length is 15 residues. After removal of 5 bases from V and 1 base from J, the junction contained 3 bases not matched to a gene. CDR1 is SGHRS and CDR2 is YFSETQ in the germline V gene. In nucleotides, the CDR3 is TGCGCCAGCAGTTACAGGGGGCGGAACACCGGGGAGCTGTTTTTT. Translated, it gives CASSYRGRNTGELFF.

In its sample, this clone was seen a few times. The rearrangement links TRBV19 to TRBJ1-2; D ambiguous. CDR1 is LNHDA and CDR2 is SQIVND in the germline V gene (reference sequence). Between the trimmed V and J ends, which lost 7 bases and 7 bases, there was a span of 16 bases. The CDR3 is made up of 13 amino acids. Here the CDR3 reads CASTQNGIGGYTF. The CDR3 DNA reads TGTGCCAGTACTCAAAACGGTATCGGTGGCTACACCTTC.

In nucleotides, the CDR3 is TGTGCCAGCAGCCCCACTCCGGGACTTCTCTACGAGCAGTACTTC. Its protein product is CASSPTPGLLYEQYF. The chain links TRBV9 to TRBJ2-7, with D possibly TRBD2 on 6 matching bases. From germline, CDR1 is SGDLS and CDR2 YYNGEE. V lost 4 bases to trimming and J lost 3 bases, with 17 bases between them. The CDR3 has 15 amino acids.

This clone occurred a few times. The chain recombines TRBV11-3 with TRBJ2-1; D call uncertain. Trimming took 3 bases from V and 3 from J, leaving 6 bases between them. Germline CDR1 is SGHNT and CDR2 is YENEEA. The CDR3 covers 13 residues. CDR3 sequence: CASSFDGYNEQFF. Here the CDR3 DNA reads TGTGCCAGCAGCTTCGACGGCTACAATGAGCAGTTCTTC.

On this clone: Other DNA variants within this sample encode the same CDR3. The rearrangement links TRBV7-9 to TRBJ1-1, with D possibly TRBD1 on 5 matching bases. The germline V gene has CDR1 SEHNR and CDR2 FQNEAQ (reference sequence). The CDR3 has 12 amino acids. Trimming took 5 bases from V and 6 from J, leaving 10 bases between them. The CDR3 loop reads CASSLRGAEAFF. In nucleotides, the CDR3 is TGTGCCAGCAGCCTAAGAGGGGCTGAAGCTTTCTTT.

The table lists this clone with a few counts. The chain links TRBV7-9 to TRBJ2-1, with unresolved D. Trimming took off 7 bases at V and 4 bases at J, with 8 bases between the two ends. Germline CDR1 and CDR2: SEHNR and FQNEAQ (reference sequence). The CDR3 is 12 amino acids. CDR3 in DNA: TGTGCCAGCACACAGAGTTACAATGAGCAGTTCTTC. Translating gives CASTQSYNEQFF.

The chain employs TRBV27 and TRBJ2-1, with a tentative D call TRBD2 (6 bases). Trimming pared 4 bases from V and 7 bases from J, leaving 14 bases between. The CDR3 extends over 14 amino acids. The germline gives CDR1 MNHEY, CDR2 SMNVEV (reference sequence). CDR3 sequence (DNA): TGTGCCAGCAGTTCCGGACTACTTCCAAATGAGCAGTTCTTC. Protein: CASSSGLLPNEQFF.

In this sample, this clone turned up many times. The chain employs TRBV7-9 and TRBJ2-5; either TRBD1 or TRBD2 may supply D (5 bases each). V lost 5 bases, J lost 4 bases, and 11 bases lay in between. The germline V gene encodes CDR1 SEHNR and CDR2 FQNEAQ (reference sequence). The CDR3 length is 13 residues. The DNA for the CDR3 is TGTGCCAGCAGCGCTCCCGGGGCAGAGACCCAGTACTTC. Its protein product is CASSAPGAETQYF.